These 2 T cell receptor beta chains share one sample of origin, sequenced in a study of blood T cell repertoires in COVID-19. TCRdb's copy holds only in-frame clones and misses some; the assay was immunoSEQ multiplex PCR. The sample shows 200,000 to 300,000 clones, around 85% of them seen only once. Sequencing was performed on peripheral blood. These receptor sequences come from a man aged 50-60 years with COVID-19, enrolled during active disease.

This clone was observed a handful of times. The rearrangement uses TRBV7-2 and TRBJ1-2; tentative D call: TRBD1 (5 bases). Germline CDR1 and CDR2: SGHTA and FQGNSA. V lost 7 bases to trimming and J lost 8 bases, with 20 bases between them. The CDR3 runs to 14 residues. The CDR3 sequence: CASTLGAPPRGYTF. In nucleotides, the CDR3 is TGTGCCAGCACCCTTGGGGCGCCACCGAGGGGCTACACCTTC.

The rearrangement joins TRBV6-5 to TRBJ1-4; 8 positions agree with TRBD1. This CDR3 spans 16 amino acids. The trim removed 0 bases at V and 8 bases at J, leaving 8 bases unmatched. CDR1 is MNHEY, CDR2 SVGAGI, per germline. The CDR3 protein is CASSYSDRVLREKLFF. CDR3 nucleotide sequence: TGTGCCAGCAGTTACTCGGACAGGGTCCTAAGAGAAAAACTGTTTTTT.